One and the same sample provided the 4 T cell receptor beta chains below, sequenced in a study of blood T cells in healthy people across ages. Next came a second PCR, run for roughly 6 to 11 cycles, which used a sample-barcoded 5' primer along with a J-beta primer mix. A single record per CDR3 protein comes from TCRdb applying MiXCR to the 5' RACE reads. In the table there are around 850,000 distinct CDR3 sequences, roughly 34% of which are singletons. Input material: blood. These TCRs come from a man younger than 35 in good health.

J is TRBJ2-7 and V is TRBV5-1, with TRBD1 as a possible D gene (6 bases). Per the germline V gene, CDR1 is SGHRS and CDR2 is YFSETQ. There are 14 residues in the CDR3. Trimming removed 2 bases at V and 7 bases at J, with 16 bases between. DNA for the CDR3: TGCGCCAGCAGCTTAAGAGGACAGTACAATGAGCAGTACTTC. Amino acid sequence: CASSLRGQYNEQYF.

At least ten counts were recorded for this clonotype. This chain connects TRBV5-1 to TRBJ2-7, with D hard to call. V was cut by 0 bases and J by 4 bases, with 11 bases left in between. The CDR3 has 14 amino acids. Germline V lookup: CDR1 SGHRS, CDR2 YFSETQ. The CDR3: CASSLESGSYEQYF. The CDR3 DNA reads as TGCGCCAGCAGCTTGGAATCTGGATCATACGAGCAGTACTTC.

The CDR3 DNA reads TGCAGTGCTAGAGAATTTGGGGGGGCGAAGGGTCAGCCCCAGCATTTT. Translation: CSAREFGGAKGQPQHF. This sequence joins TRBV20-1 and TRBJ1-5; D might be TRBD1 (6 bases). The CDR3 runs 16 residues. Germline assignment: CDR1 DFQATT and CDR2 SNEGSKA (reference sequence). V was pared by 0 bases and J by 6 bases, with 18 bases between.

This clonotype was observed a handful of times. V gene TRBV3-1 combines with J gene TRBJ2-7; 7 bases line up with TRBD2. The germline gives CDR1 LGHDT, CDR2 YNNKEL (reference sequence). With 4 bases clipped from V and 7 bases from J, the junction kept 13 bases outside the gene matches. The CDR3 runs to 15 residues. The CDR3 bases are TGTGCCAGCAGCCTCCTCGCGGGGGTTTACAATGAGCAGTACTTC. It translates to CASSLLAGVYNEQYF.